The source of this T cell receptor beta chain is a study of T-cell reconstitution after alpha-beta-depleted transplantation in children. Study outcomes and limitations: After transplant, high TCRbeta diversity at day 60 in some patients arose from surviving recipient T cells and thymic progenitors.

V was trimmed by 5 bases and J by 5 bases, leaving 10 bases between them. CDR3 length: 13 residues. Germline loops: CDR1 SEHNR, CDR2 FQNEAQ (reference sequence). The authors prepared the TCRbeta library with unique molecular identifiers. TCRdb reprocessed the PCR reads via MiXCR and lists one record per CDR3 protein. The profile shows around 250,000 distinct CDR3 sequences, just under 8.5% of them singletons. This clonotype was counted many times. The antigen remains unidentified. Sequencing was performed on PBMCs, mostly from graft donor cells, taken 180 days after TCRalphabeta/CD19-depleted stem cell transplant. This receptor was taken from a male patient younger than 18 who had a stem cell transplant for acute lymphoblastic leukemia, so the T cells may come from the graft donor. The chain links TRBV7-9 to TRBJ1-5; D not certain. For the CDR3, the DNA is TGTGCCAGCAGCCCCGGAGGAGATCAGCCCCAGCATTTT. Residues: CASSPGGDQPQHF.